These 28 T cell receptor beta chains were all obtained from the same sample, sequenced in a study of T cell clonotyping in hematopoietic cell transplantation. Clones were sequenced by immunoSEQ multiplex PCR, and TCRdb holds only the in-frame ones, with some missing. The data hold 30,000 to 45,000 clones, with roughly 88% observed a single time. Material for sequencing was peripheral blood mononuclear cells. The receptors were sampled from a woman between 35 and 50 years old in good health. Some clones in this sample may be carry-over from other donors' samples.

The chain combines TRBV2 with TRBJ1-1; D is uncertain. Germline values: CDR1 SNHLY, CDR2 FYNNEI. This CDR3 region has 15 residues. V was clipped by 6 bases and J by 0 bases, with 14 bases between them. The CDR3 bases are TGTGCCAGCAGGTATACCCGGGGTCTGAACACTGAAGCTTTCTTT. It specifies CASRYTRGLNTEAFF.

This chain connects TRBV5-1 to TRBJ2-7; 9 nucleotides align to TRBD1. V was clipped by 4 bases and J by 4 bases; unmatched bases: 9. The CDR3 is 15 amino acids. The germline gives CDR1 SGHRS, CDR2 YFSETQ. The CDR3 reads CASSTIPGQGYEQYF. CDR3 in DNA: TGCGCCAGCAGCACAATACCGGGACAGGGATACGAGCAGTACTTC.

This clone was seen once. The chain links TRBV30 to TRBJ2-5, with 8 bases fitting TRBD2. CDR3 length: 13 residues. Germline lookup yields CDR1 GTSNPN and CDR2 SVGIG (reference sequence). V lost 0 bases, J lost 14 bases, and 11 bases stayed unmatched. The CDR3 protein is CAWSVLPPSGYYF. CDR3 sequence (DNA): TGTGCCTGGAGTGTACTCCCCCCTAGCGGGTACTACTTC.

In nucleotides, the CDR3 is TGTGCCAGCAGCTTATCCCACGCGGGTAGGGGAAGCTCCTACGAGCAGTACTTC. Protein sequence: CASSLSHAGRGSSYEQYF. The chain joins TRBV7-3 to TRBJ2-7, with D perhaps assigned TRBD1 or TRBD2 (5 bases each). Germline CDR1 and CDR2: SGHTA and FQGTGA. This CDR3 comprises 18 residues. V lost 2 bases and J 0 bases, leaving 20 bases between the germline ends.

This sequence joins TRBV11-2 and TRBJ2-3; TRBD2 agrees at 8 bases. V trimming: 7 bases; J trimming: 2 bases; junction bases outside the gene matches: 8. The CDR3 totals 15 residues. Germline-derived CDR1 and CDR2 are SGHAT and FQNNGV. The CDR3 sequence is CASTPGGILTDTQYF. DNA of the CDR3: TGTGCCAGCACCCCGGGGGGGATCCTCACAGATACGCAGTATTTT.

V and J are TRBV28 and TRBJ2-7, with 8 bases matching TRBD1. The CDR3 extends over 14 amino acids. The germline gives CDR1 MDHEN, CDR2 SYDVKM. Unmatched junction bases numbered 7, after V lost 6 bases and J lost 3 bases. The CDR3 region has the DNA TGTGCCAGCAGATCCGCCAGGGGGCTCTACGAGCAGTACTTC. Its translation: CASRSARGLYEQYF.

The rearrangement uses TRBV10-1 and TRBJ2-7; TRBD1 matches 9 bases. After removal of 3 bases from V and 6 bases from J, the junction contained 6 bases not matched to a gene. Per the germline V gene, CDR1 is WNHNN and CDR2 is SYGVQD (reference sequence). The CDR3 spans 14 residues. In DNA, the CDR3 is TGCGCCAGCAGTGACGGACAGGGGACCGTCGAGCAGTACTTC. It codes for CASSDGQGTVEQYF.

The chain links TRBV27 to TRBJ2-7, with D perhaps TRBD1 (5 bases). This CDR3 is 15 amino acids long. V dropped 2 bases and J dropped 4 bases, with 15 bases sitting between them. CDR1 and CDR2 (germline): MNHEY, SMNVEV (reference sequence). The CDR3 DNA follows: TGTGCCAGCAGTTTAGGGGTGGGGCGGTATTACGAGCAGTACTTC. Translated, it gives CASSLGVGRYYEQYF.

The V call is TRBV5-1, the J call TRBJ1-2, with a weak D call TRBD1 (5 bases). V shed 0 bases and J shed 8 bases, with 17 bases lying between them. The V gene's germline CDR1 is SGHRS and CDR2 YFSETQ. The CDR3 runs 15 residues. The CDR3 bases are TGCGCCAGCAGCTTGGACAGAGATCGGGGGAACGGCTACACCTTC. It is translated as CASSLDRDRGNGYTF.

The rearrangement uses TRBV9 and TRBJ2-1; TRBD2 aligns across 7 bases. The CDR3 is 18 residues long. The germline CDR1 and CDR2 sequences are SGDLS and YYNGEE. Trimming removed 0 bases from V and 0 bases from J; junction bases left unmatched: 9. The DNA of the CDR3 is TGTGCCAGCAGCGTAGAGGGGTTGGGCGGGAGCTCCTACAATGAGCAGTTCTTC. This sequence encodes CASSVEGLGGSSYNEQFF. The full variable domain, rest sourced from reference TRBV9 and TRBJ2-1, is DSGVTQTPKHLITATGQRVTLRCSPRSGDLSVYWYQQSLDQGLQFLIQYYNGEERAKGNILERFSAQQFPDLHSELNLSSLELGDSALYFCASSVEGLGGSSYNEQFFGPGTRLTVL.

V is TRBV2 and J is TRBJ2-7; D is perhaps TRBD1 (6 bases). V lost 8 bases and J lost 2, with 10 bases in between. Germline V gives CDR1 SNHLY, CDR2 FYNNEI. The CDR3 extends over 12 amino acids. CDR3 sequence (DNA): TGTGCCAGCTTGAGGGACACCTACGAGCAGTACTTC. It translates to CASLRDTYEQYF.

This clone was observed a single time. The chain carries TRBV30 and TRBJ2-7, with 13 bases identical to TRBD2. Germline V gene data show CDR1 as GTSNPN and CDR2 as SVGIG (reference sequence). The CDR3 is made up of 15 amino acids. V gave up 2 bases and J gave up 5 bases; unmatched junction bases: 6. The CDR3 here is CAWSWTSGSLNEQYF. DNA for the CDR3: TGTGCCTGGAGTTGGACTAGCGGGAGTTTGAACGAGCAGTACTTC.

V usage is TRBV11-3 and J usage is TRBJ2-5; D gene uncertain. Germline CDR1 and CDR2: SGHNT and YENEEA. The CDR3 contains 13 residues. Trimming shortened V by 1 base and J by 2 bases, and 5 bases separated the two germline ends. As DNA, the CDR3 is TGTGCCAGCAGCTTAGCCAGTCAAGAGACCCAGTACTTC. As protein: CASSLASQETQYF.

This sequence joins TRBV19 and TRBJ2-4; D may be TRBD1 (5 bases). Trimming took off 10 bases at V and 5 bases at J, with 9 bases between the two ends. The germline V gene has CDR1 LNHDA and CDR2 SQIVND (reference sequence). The length of the CDR3 is 11 residues. In DNA, the CDR3 is TGTGCCACCGACAGAGAAAACATTCAGTACTTC. This gives the protein CATDRENIQYF.

CDR3 bases: TGTGCCTGGAGTGAAACCAGGGATGGTGGCTACACCTTC. Residues: CAWSETRDGGYTF. The gene calls are TRBV30 and TRBJ1-2, with D perhaps matching TRBD1 (5 bases). This CDR3 is built from 13 residues. With 1 base removed from V and 7 bases from J, the gap between germline ends came to 13 bases. Germline V gives CDR1 GTSNPN, CDR2 SVGIG (reference sequence).

This clone was counted only a few times. J is TRBJ1-2 and V is TRBV29-1; the D is unclear. Germline CDR1 SQVTM, CDR2 ANQGSEA. CDR3 size: 11 residues. V gave up 4 bases and J gave up 7 bases, with 10 bases separating them. CDR3 amino acids: CSVVSGSGYTF. CDR3 DNA sequence: TGCAGCGTTGTTAGCGGGTCTGGCTACACCTTC.

The chain employs TRBV5-1 and TRBJ1-1; D unclear. V lost 1 base to trimming and J lost 2 bases, with 12 bases between them. CDR1 is SGHRS, CDR2 YFSETQ, per germline. There are 15 residues in the CDR3. The CDR3 loop reads CASSLIGQTNTEAFF. DNA of the CDR3: TGCGCCAGCAGCTTGATAGGGCAGACAAACACTGAAGCTTTCTTT.

The rearrangement joins TRBV6-4 to TRBJ2-7; D not resolved. The CDR3 runs to 15 residues. The germline V gene has CDR1 MRHNA and CDR2 SNTAGT. The V and J ends lost 0 bases and 2 bases respectively, with 11 bases between them. The CDR3 sequence: CASSDSLNIPYEQYF. DNA of the CDR3: TGTGCCAGCAGTGACTCACTGAATATCCCCTACGAGCAGTACTTC.

The rearrangement uses TRBV6-1 and TRBJ2-5; D unclear. Trimming removed 5 bases at V and 0 bases at J, with 7 bases between. Germline CDR1 and CDR2: MNHNS and SASEGT. CDR3 length: 13 residues. The CDR3, as DNA: TGTGCCAGCAGTATACAGTACCAAGAGACCCAGTACTTC. Translating it yields CASSIQYQETQYF.

This chain joins TRBV2 and TRBJ1-1, with D unresolved. The germline gives CDR1 SNHLY, CDR2 FYNNEI. The length of the CDR3 is 12 residues. Trimming removed 9 bases from V and 6 bases from J, with 14 bases in between. The DNA of the CDR3 is TGTGCCAGTTGCACTGGGTTTGCTGAAGCTTTCTTT. Its protein is CASCTGFAEAFF.

The rearrangement joins TRBV5-1 to TRBJ2-3, with 7 bases lining up with TRBD2. Trimming cost V 0 bases and J 3 bases; bases outside gene matches: 1. Germline values: CDR1 SGHRS, CDR2 YFSETQ. CDR3 length equals 14 residues. The CDR3 reads CASSLAAGTDTQYF. CDR3 sequence (DNA): TGCGCCAGCAGCTTGGCAGCGGGGACAGATACGCAGTATTTT.

This clone was seen just once. The V and J genes are TRBV28 and TRBJ2-1; D possibly corresponds to TRBD1 (6 bases). CDR1 and CDR2 (germline): MDHEN, SYDVKM. The CDR3 is 20 residues long. Trimming took off 5 bases at V and 0 bases at J, with 26 bases between the two ends. CDR3 nucleotides: TGTGCCAGCAGTCAACGGACAGATGATACCGAAATTAGCTCCTACAATGAGCAGTTCTTC. Encoded protein: CASSQRTDDTEISSYNEQFF.

This sequence joins TRBV19 and TRBJ2-7; no definite D call. This CDR3 has 14 residues. V lost 5 bases, J lost 2 bases, and 13 bases lay in between. Germline-derived CDR1 and CDR2 are LNHDA and SQIVND (reference sequence). CDR3 DNA: TGTGCCAGTAGTTCCCTGGACGGTACCTACGAGCAGTACTTC. This gives the protein CASSSLDGTYEQYF.

V and J are TRBV11-2 and TRBJ1-2; 8 bases map to TRBD1. Germline CDR1 and CDR2: SGHAT and FQNNGV. With V trimmed by 5 bases and J by 8 bases, 10 bases remained unmatched. This CDR3 is 14 amino acids long. This CDR3 is CASSPDRDWGGYTF. CDR3 sequence (DNA): TGTGCCAGCAGCCCGGACAGGGACTGGGGAGGCTACACCTTC.

The CDR3 region is CASSSTSAPGTQYF. The CDR3 nucleotides are TGTGCCAGCAGCTCGACTAGCGCGCCAGGTACGCAGTATTTT. This chain links TRBV9 with TRBJ2-3; 8 bases agree with TRBD2. Losses at the gene ends were 4 bases for V and 8 bases for J; bases not matched to a gene: 9. The germline V gene has CDR1 SGDLS and CDR2 YYNGEE. CDR3 length: 14 amino acids.

This clone has just one count. V is TRBV5-1 and J is TRBJ2-7; D remains unclear. The V and J ends lost 1 base and 5 bases respectively, with 7 bases between them. The CDR3 runs to 12 residues. Germline V gene data show CDR1 as SGHRS and CDR2 as YFSETQ. CDR3 amino acids: CASSLRLDEQYF. The CDR3 region has the DNA TGCGCCAGCAGCTTGAGGCTGGACGAGCAGTACTTC.

V usage is TRBV9 and J usage is TRBJ2-2; TRBD2 is a possible D gene (5 bases). Trimming removed 0 bases from V and 5 bases from J, with 5 bases in between. The germline CDR1 and CDR2 sequences are SGDLS and YYNGEE. The CDR3 has 13 amino acids. DNA of the CDR3: TGTGCCAGCAGCGTAGGGACTACCGGGGAGCTGTTTTTT. Translated: CASSVGTTGELFF.

The sample holds one count of this clone. The gene calls are TRBV28 and TRBJ2-7; 8 bases fit TRBD2. The ends lost 4 bases at V and 3 bases at J; junction bases unmatched: 11. The CDR3 runs 16 residues. The germline gives CDR1 MDHEN, CDR2 SYDVKM. The CDR3 DNA sequence: TGTGCCAGCAGTTGGGACGGGAGGGAATTTAGCTACGAGCAGTACTTC. As protein: CASSWDGREFSYEQYF.